A selection of T cell receptor beta chains follows, all from one sample in a study of blood T cell repertoires in COVID-19. Produced via immunoSEQ multiplex PCR; TCRdb's table is partial and in-frame only. The sample has under 150,000 clones, 80% seen once; the top ten hold around 5%. Sample: peripheral blood. These receptors were obtained from a woman aged 45-59 years with acute or convalescent COVID-19. CDR3s include the opening cysteine and the closing phenylalanine or tryptophan. D genes are given only for firm matches. Only part of the rows carry a size: once, few, many, or a class if the clone is expanded.

>TRBV5-1|-|TRBJ2-5|-
TGCGCCAGCTCTGACCTGGGGACAAACCAAGAGACCCAGTACTTC
CASSDLGTNQETQYF
>TRBV19|-|TRBJ1-1|-
TGTGCCAGTAGTATAGGGCCAGGAGCTTTCTTT
CASSIGPGAFF
>TRBV7-3|-|TRBJ2-1|TRBD2
TGTGCCAGCAGCTTAGGGCTAGCGGGGGGGCCGAGGGATGAGCAGTTCTTC
CASSLGLAGGPRDEQFF
>TRBV6-1|-|TRBJ2-7|TRBD2
TGTGCCAGCAGTGAGGCCGGCGGGGGCTACGAGCAGTACTTC
CASSEAGGGYEQYF
>TRBV28|-|TRBJ1-2|-
TGTGCAACGACGAAGGAGCCCTGGCTGTGCACCTTC
CATTKEPWLCTF
>TRBV27|-|TRBJ2-6|TRBD1
TGTGCCAGCCAGGGGGTCGGGGCCAACGTCCTGACTTTC
CASQGVGANVLTF
>TRBV7-8|once|TRBJ2-2|-
TGTGCCAGCAGCCGCTCCTTTGGCGGCCCGAACACCGGGGAGCTGTTTTTT
CASSRSFGGPNTGELFF
>TRBV21-1|-|TRBJ1-4|-
TGTGCCAGCAGCACCTCCCGGGACAGGGAATATGAAAAACTGTTTTTT
CASSTSRDREYEKLFF
>TRBV6-5|-|TRBJ2-7|-
TGTGCCAGCAGTCGGAAAACAGGGAGCTCCTACGAGCAGTACTTC
CASSRKTGSSYEQYF
>TRBV7-7|few|TRBJ2-2|TRBD1
TGTGCCAGCAGCTTGGACAGGGGAGGCGGGGAGCTGTTTTTT
CASSLDRGGGELFF
>TRBV6-2/TRBV6-3|-|TRBJ1-5|TRBD1
TGTGCCAGCGGCCCGGGACAGGGAGGTAATCAGCCCCAGCATTTT
CASGPGQGGNQPQHF
>TRBV19|-|TRBJ1-1|-
TGTGCCAGTAGGAGGGAGAACACTGAAGCTTTCTTT
CASRRENTEAFF
>TRBV29-1|-|TRBJ1-1|TRBD1
TGCAGCGTTGGGGCAGGGGGCACTGAAGCTTTCTTT
CSVGAGGTEAFF
>TRBV28|-|TRBJ1-5|-
TGTGCCAGCTCTGGGGAGTATCAGCCCCAGCATTTT
CASSGEYQPQHF
>TRBV5-1|-|TRBJ1-2|TRBD1
TGCGCCAGCAGCTCTTCAGGGGGCGGCTATGGCTACACCTTC
CASSSSGGGYGYTF
>TRBV29-1|-|TRBJ2-7|TRBD1
TGCAGCGCTGGGACAGGCAGCTCCTACGAGCAGTACTTC
CSAGTGSSYEQYF
>TRBV7-9|-|TRBJ1-2|TRBD1
TGTGCCAGCAGCTTAGCAGATGGGGACAGGGGAGGCTACACCTTC
CASSLADGDRGGYTF
>TRBV7-2|-|TRBJ2-5|-
TGTGCCAGCAGCTTAGGACCCGACAGGTCGCAAGAGACCCAGTACTTC
CASSLGPDRSQETQYF
>TRBV4-3|-|TRBJ2-3|-
TGCGCCAGCAGCCAAGATCTTAGCGCTAGCACAGATACGCAGTATTTT
CASSQDLSASTDTQYF
>TRBV10-3|-|TRBJ2-7|-
TGTGCCATCAGCATCCAGGGCAGCGAGCAGTACTTC
CAISIQGSEQYF
>TRBV6-1|-|TRBJ1-2|TRBD1
TGTGCCAGCAGTGAAAACAGGGGGGGTAACTATGGCTACACCTTC
CASSENRGGNYGYTF
>TRBV4-3|-|TRBJ2-7|TRBD1
TGCGCCAGCAGCCTCGGGACAGGGGCGACCGAGCAGTACTTC
CASSLGTGATEQYF
>TRBV3-1/TRBV3-2|-|TRBJ1-1|-
TGTGCCAGCAGCACCGGGGTTGTACAGGGCAATGAAGCTTTCTTT
CASSTGVVQGNEAFF
>TRBV7-2|-|TRBJ1-5|TRBD1
TGTGCCAGCAGCCCCCAGTCACAGGGGATAACCAATCAGCCCCAGCATTTT
CASSPQSQGITNQPQHF
>TRBV9|-|TRBJ1-2|TRBD1
TGTGCCAGCACCAAAGAGGGGGCCGGAATCTATGGCTACACCTTC
CASTKEGAGIYGYTF
>TRBV14|-|TRBJ1-2|-
TGTGCCAGCAGCCAAGACAGGAGGTCTGGCTACACCTTC
CASSQDRRSGYTF
>TRBV7-6|-|TRBJ1-2|TRBD1
TGTGCCAGCAGCTTAAGCCCAGGGGGCCTCTATGGCTACACCTTC
CASSLSPGGLYGYTF